The 9 T cell receptor beta chains below were found in one sample sequenced in a study of technical replicates of blood from several donors. Generated by immunoSEQ multiplex PCR, the TCRdb table keeps only in-frame clones and is missing some. Of about 75,000 clones listed, nearly 98% were seen once; the top ten hold around 0.18%. Specimen: T cells isolated from PBMCs. The receptors were gathered from a human donor in good health.

The V and J genes are TRBV6-5 and TRBJ1-5; D gene uncertain. Germline CDR1 MNHEY, CDR2 SVGAGI. The germline V and J ends were trimmed by 4 bases and 5 bases, with 15 bases remaining between them. CDR3 length: 15 residues. CDR3 loop: CASSSSGSGYQPQHF. Here the CDR3 DNA reads TGTGCCAGCAGTTCATCCGGGAGCGGTTATCAGCCCCAGCATTTT.

V is TRBV18 and J is TRBJ1-1; 9 positions match TRBD1. CDR1 KGHSH and CDR2 LQKENI come from the germline V gene. The V segment lost 6 bases and the J segment 3 bases; nucleotides outside the gene matches: 11. The CDR3 spans 16 residues. CDR3 loop: CASSQGNRGQYTEAFF. In DNA form, the CDR3 reads TGTGCCAGCTCTCAGGGGAACAGGGGGCAGTACACTGAAGCTTTCTTT.

This clone was detected once. V and J are TRBV28 and TRBJ1-1; D might be TRBD1 (5 bases). The CDR3 has 14 amino acids. Deletions cut 3 bases from V and 5 bases from J, with 13 bases between. Per germline, CDR1 MDHEN and CDR2 SYDVKM. The CDR3: CASSLGGGRTEAFF. CDR3 sequence (DNA): TGTGCCAGCAGTTTGGGGGGAGGGAGGACTGAAGCTTTCTTT.

The rearrangement links TRBV5-6 to TRBJ2-7; 11 nucleotides line up with TRBD2. The CDR3 is made up of 13 amino acids. V shed 4 bases, J shed 13 bases, and the junction held 10 bases outside the gene matches. Germline V gene data show CDR1 as SGHDT and CDR2 as YYEEEE. CDR3 in DNA: TGTGCCAGCAGCCTCTTTAGCGGGAGGGCCCATTACTTC. This gives the protein CASSLFSGRAHYF.

This clone appeared once. The chain recombines TRBV2 with TRBJ2-3, with TRBD1 identical over 7 bases. From germline, CDR1 is SNHLY and CDR2 FYNNEI. CDR3 length: 15 residues. V dropped 4 bases and J dropped 2; count of bases not matched to a gene: 6. CDR3 coding DNA: TGTGCCAGCAGTGGTAGGGGGCTTGCCACAGATACGCAGTATTTT. Its protein product is CASSGRGLATDTQYF.

The V gene is TRBV19, the J gene TRBJ2-2, with D tentatively TRBD2 (5 bases). Germline CDR1 LNHDA, CDR2 SQIVND (reference sequence). The CDR3 is 15 residues long. The V gene lost 2 bases and the J gene lost 3 bases, with 10 bases spanning the gap. The CDR3 loop reads CASSIPGYDTGELFF. For the CDR3, the DNA is TGTGCCAGTAGTATACCGGGGTACGACACCGGGGAGCTGTTTTTT.

V and J are TRBV6-1 and TRBJ2-1; D gene uncertain. Trimming took off 2 bases at V and 7 bases at J, with 3 bases between the two ends. This CDR3 is built from 11 residues. In germline, CDR1 is MNHNS, CDR2 SASEGT. The CDR3 region has the DNA TGTGCCAGCAGTGAATTAAATGAGCAGTTCTTC. It specifies CASSELNEQFF.

This chain connects TRBV9 to TRBJ2-2; D unresolved. Per the germline V gene, CDR1 is SGDLS and CDR2 is YYNGEE. The CDR3 runs to 16 residues. Trimming removed 0 bases at V and 5 bases at J, with 14 bases between. CDR3: CASSVEVELLTGELFF. CDR3 nucleotides: TGTGCCAGCAGCGTAGAAGTCGAACTACTTACCGGGGAGCTGTTTTTT.

This chain's CDR3 is CASSIPTGVNQPQHF. The CDR3 DNA sequence: TGTGCCAGTAGTATACCCACAGGGGTCAATCAGCCCCAGCATTTT. The rearrangement uses TRBV19 and TRBJ1-5, with 7 bases lining up with TRBD1. V shed 2 bases and J 3 bases; nucleotides not matched to a gene: 4. The CDR3 loop spans 15 amino acids. The germline V gene encodes CDR1 LNHDA and CDR2 SQIVND (reference sequence).